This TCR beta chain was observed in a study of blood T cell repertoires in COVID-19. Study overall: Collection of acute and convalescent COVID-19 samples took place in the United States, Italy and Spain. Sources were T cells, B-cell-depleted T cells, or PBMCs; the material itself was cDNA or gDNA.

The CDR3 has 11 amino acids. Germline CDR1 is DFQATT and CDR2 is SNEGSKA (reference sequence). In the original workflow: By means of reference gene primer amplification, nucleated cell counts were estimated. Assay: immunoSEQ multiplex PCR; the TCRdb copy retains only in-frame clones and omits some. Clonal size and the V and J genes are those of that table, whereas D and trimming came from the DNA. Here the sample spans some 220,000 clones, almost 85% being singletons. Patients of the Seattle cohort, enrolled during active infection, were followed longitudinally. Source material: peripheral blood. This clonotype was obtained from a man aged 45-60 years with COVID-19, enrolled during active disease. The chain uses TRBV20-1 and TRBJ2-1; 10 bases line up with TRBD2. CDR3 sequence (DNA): TGCTTCCTAGCGGGGGACAATGAGCAGTTCTTC. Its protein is CFLAGDNEQFF.